Below are 17 T cell receptor beta chains sequenced from a single sample in a study of vaccination and CD4 T cells after COVID-19. Treatment specified: approximately nine-day PBMC culture with coronavirus spike peptide pools or control peptides (ViraFEST assay). Their recognized antigens are unknown. Sequence data for DNA of cultured CD4+ T cells were generated by the Oncomine TCR Beta short-read assay. MiXCR, applied by TCRdb to the PCR reads, yields one record per CDR3 protein. This sample has just under 20,000 distinct CDR3 sequences, with about 40% found just once. The specimen was CD4+ T cells from blood, cultured in vitro, collected before SARS-CoV-2 vaccination. These TCRs come from a human donor who received a COVID-19 vaccine.

The chain joins TRBV2 to TRBJ1-2, with a tentative D call TRBD1 (6 bases). This CDR3 is 15 amino acids long. Trimming cost V 6 bases and J 0 bases, with 14 bases left between them. The germline V gene has CDR1 SNHLY and CDR2 FYNNEI. CDR3 region: CASRSTGKANYGYTF. DNA for the CDR3: TGTGCCAGCAGGTCCACAGGGAAAGCTAACTATGGCTACACCTTC.

This clonotype was observed a few times. The V and J genes are TRBV7-3 and TRBJ2-5; perhaps TRBD2 as D (6 bases). Per the germline V gene, CDR1 is SGHTA and CDR2 is FQGTGA. The CDR3 covers 15 residues. The germline V and J ends were trimmed by 5 bases and 2 bases, with 15 bases remaining between them. CDR3 sequence reads: CASSPTSGEQETQYF. CDR3 in DNA: TGTGCCAGCAGCCCGACTAGTGGGGAACAAGAGACCCAGTACTTC.

V is TRBV2 and J is TRBJ1-5; 7 bases fit TRBD1. This CDR3 region has 15 residues. After removal of 5 bases from V and 6 bases from J, the junction contained 10 bases not matched to a gene. The germline V gene has CDR1 SNHLY and CDR2 FYNNEI. DNA for the CDR3: TGTGCCAGCAGTTATTCAGGGGGGCACGGTCAGCCCCAGCATTTT. This translates into CASSYSGGHGQPQHF. The full variable domain, its missing parts supplied by reference TRBV2 and TRBJ1-5, is EPEVTQTPSHQVTQMGQEVILRCVPISNHLYFYWYRQILGQKVEFLVSFYNNEISEKSEIFDDQFSVERPDGSNFTLKIRSTKLEDSAMYFCASSYSGGHGQPQHFGDGTRLSIL.

The CDR3 nucleotides read TGTGCCAGCAGCTTAGTAGGGGTCCAAGAGACCCAGTACTTC. This codes for CASSLVGVQETQYF. This chain uses TRBV7-9 with TRBJ2-5; D possibly corresponds to TRBD1 (5 bases). Germline values: CDR1 SEHNR, CDR2 FQNEAQ (reference sequence). Trimming took 1 base from V and 1 from J, leaving 7 bases between them. This CDR3 contains 14 residues. Full variable domain (outside the CDR3, taken from reference TRBV7-9 and TRBJ2-5): DTGVSQNPRHKITKRGQNVTFRCDPISEHNRLYWYRQTLGQGPEFLTYFQNEAQLEKSRLLSDRFSAERPKGSFSTLEIQRTEQGDSAMYLCASSLVGVQETQYFGPGTRLLVL.

V gene TRBV6-1 combines with J gene TRBJ1-1, with no clear D. Germline CDR1 and CDR2: MNHNS and SASEGT. V lost 0 bases, J lost 6 bases, and 11 bases lay in between. This CDR3 contains 14 residues. CDR3 sequence reads: CASSEASGEPEAFF. The CDR3 bases are TGTGCCAGCAGTGAAGCGAGCGGGGAGCCTGAAGCTTTCTTT.

This sequence joins TRBV9 and TRBJ2-2; TRBD1 agrees at 9 bases. The germline CDR1 and CDR2 sequences are SGDLS and YYNGEE. This CDR3 region has 16 residues. J lost 4 bases, V lost 7 bases, and 11 bases had no gene match. CDR3 region: CASGQGWGITTGELFF. In DNA form, the CDR3 reads TGTGCCAGCGGACAGGGGTGGGGGATAACCACCGGGGAGCTGTTTTTT.

The rearrangement links TRBV7-7 to TRBJ2-3, with 10 bases lining up with TRBD2. J was trimmed by 6 bases and V by 6 bases; bases with no gene match: 15. CDR1 is SSHAT, CDR2 FNYEAQ, per germline (reference sequence). This CDR3 contains 17 residues. The CDR3 nucleotides are TGTGCCAGCAGTATTGGACCGAAGCGGGGGGGCTTGGATACGCAGTATTTT. Amino acid sequence: CASSIGPKRGGLDTQYF.

This clonotype was recorded a few times. The rearrangement uses TRBV7-9 and TRBJ1-5; D might be TRBD1 (5 bases). The ends were cut back, 4 bases at V and 4 bases at J, with 5 bases in the middle. From germline, CDR1 is SEHNR and CDR2 FQNEAQ (reference sequence). This CDR3 spans 12 amino acids. The CDR3 sequence: CASSSGNQPQHF. In nucleotides, the CDR3 is TGTGCCAGCAGCTCAGGGAATCAGCCCCAGCATTTT. Full variable domain (remainder filled in from reference TRBV7-9 and TRBJ1-5): DTGVSQNPRHKITKRGQNVTFRCDPISEHNRLYWYRQTLGQGPEFLTYFQNEAQLEKSRLLSDRFSAERPKGSFSTLEIQRTEQGDSAMYLCASSSGNQPQHFGDGTRLSIL.

The CDR3 is CSARDRLSYEQYF. CDR3 coding DNA: TGCAGTGCTAGAGACAGACTCTCCTACGAGCAGTACTTC. The chain combines TRBV20-1 with TRBJ2-7; D uncertain. The germline V gene has CDR1 DFQATT and CDR2 SNEGSKA (reference sequence). CDR3 size: 13 residues. V was shortened by 0 bases and J by 0 bases, with 6 bases between the two germline ends.

The CDR3 loop is CASSIRPGPYEQYF. The CDR3 DNA is TGTGCCAGTAGTATTAGGCCGGGTCCCTACGAGCAGTACTTC. The chain combines TRBV19 with TRBJ2-7; no definite D call. The germline V and J ends were trimmed by 3 bases and 2 bases, with 11 bases remaining between them. The CDR3 is 14 residues long. Germline CDR1 and CDR2: LNHDA and SQIVND (reference sequence).

This chain connects TRBV19 to TRBJ1-1; maybe TRBD1 (6 bases). The CDR3 loop spans 16 amino acids. Trimming shortened V by 3 bases and J by 0 bases, and 14 bases separated the two germline ends. CDR1 and CDR2 from the germline V gene are LNHDA and SQIVND (reference sequence). CDR3 region: CASSIQRQALNTEAFF. CDR3 DNA sequence: TGTGCCAGTAGTATCCAGAGACAGGCTCTGAACACTGAAGCTTTCTTT.

This clonotype has a handful of counts. This rearrangement joins TRBV2 to TRBJ2-5; 8 bases fit TRBD1. The CDR3 has 13 residues. The V gene end was trimmed by 3 bases and the J gene end by 4 bases; junction bases not matched to a gene: 1. Germline V CDR1 and CDR2: SNHLY, FYNNEI. For the CDR3, the DNA is TGTGCCAGCAGTGACAGGGGGCGAGAGACCCAGTACTTC. Translating it yields CASSDRGRETQYF.

This clonotype has more than one count but fewer than ten. The chain links TRBV30 to TRBJ2-2, with D unclear. The germline V gene encodes CDR1 GTSNPN and CDR2 SVGIG (reference sequence). Trimming left V 4 bases short and J 13 bases short, with 13 bases between. The CDR3 has 11 residues. The CDR3 reads CAWMAPGGLFF. The CDR3 nucleotides read TGTGCCTGGATGGCCCCCGGCGGGCTGTTTTTT.

This clonotype was found a few times. DNA of the CDR3: TGTGCCAGTCAAAGGACAGGGGGCGTTTCTGAAGCTTTCTTT. Protein sequence: CASQRTGGVSEAFF. The chain employs TRBV19 and TRBJ1-1; TRBD1 matches at 11 bases. CDR3 length: 14 amino acids. V shed 8 bases, J shed 6 bases, and the junction held 8 bases outside the gene matches. Germline CDR1 and CDR2: LNHDA and SQIVND (reference sequence).

The V and J genes are TRBV7-9 and TRBJ2-1, with 7 bases that match TRBD1. Germline CDR1 reads SEHNR; CDR2 reads FQNEAQ (reference sequence). CDR3 length: 12 amino acids. With 5 bases clipped from V and 9 bases from J, the junction kept 4 bases outside the gene matches. CDR3 loop: CASSMTGIEQFF. The CDR3 DNA follows: TGTGCCAGCAGCATGACAGGGATTGAGCAGTTCTTC. The entire variable domain, with the rest obtained from reference TRBV7-9 and TRBJ2-1, is as follows: DTGVSQNPRHKITKRGQNVTFRCDPISEHNRLYWYRQTLGQGPEFLTYFQNEAQLEKSRLLSDRFSAERPKGSFSTLEIQRTEQGDSAMYLCASSMTGIEQFFGPGTRLTVL.

In its sample, this clonotype was seen a few times. The chain carries TRBV20-1 and TRBJ2-5; 7 nucleotides line up with TRBD1. The CDR3 covers 13 residues. After removal of 5 bases from V and 5 bases from J, the junction contained 8 bases not matched to a gene. Germline-derived CDR1 and CDR2 are DFQATT and SNEGSKA (reference sequence). This chain's CDR3 is CSAPQGPRETQYF. The CDR3 DNA is TGCAGTGCTCCACAGGGGCCCAGGGAGACCCAGTACTTC.

This clonotype showed up just a few times. The chain carries TRBV6-2 or TRBV6-3 and TRBJ2-5, with D tentatively TRBD2 (6 bases). The CDR3 sequence is 13 residues long. Germline lookup yields CDR1 MNHEY and CDR2 SVGEGT. Trimming cost V 5 bases and J 5 bases, with 12 bases left between them. CDR3 amino acids: CASSPLAQETQYF. The DNA of the CDR3 is TGTGCCAGCAGTCCTCTAGCGCAGGAGACCCAGTACTTC.